The clone carrying this T cell receptor (beta chain) was seen just once. The authors' processing: Scientists estimated how many nucleated cells there were by amplifying reference gene primers. Measured with immunoSEQ multiplex PCR; TCRdb has only the in-frame clones, and not every one. Clonal size and the V and J genes are those of that table, whereas D and trimming came from the DNA. The data contain under 150,000 clones, roughly 80% of them singletons. The sample is drawn from a study of blood T cell repertoires in COVID-19. Turning to the study itself: Collection of acute and convalescent COVID-19 samples took place in the United States, Italy and Spain. Sources were T cells, B-cell-depleted T cells, or PBMCs; the material itself was cDNA or gDNA.

Between the trimmed V and J ends, which lost 5 bases and 8 bases, there was a span of 12 bases. CDR3 size: 11 residues. Germline V gene data show CDR1 as DFQATT and CDR2 as SNEGSKA (reference sequence). The V call is TRBV20-1, the J call TRBJ1-2, with a possible D match to TRBD1 (6 bases). This clonotype was sampled from a human donor with acute or convalescent COVID-19. The donor label of this sample is uncertain. The sequencing sample was made of peripheral blood. CDR3 loop: CSADSTGGYTF. For the CDR3, the DNA is TGCAGTGCTGATTCCACAGGGGGCTACACCTTC.